These 10 T cell receptor beta chains were sequenced from one sample in a study of PD-L1 blockade in urothelial cancer. Some clones are missing from TCRdb's copy, which holds only in-frame ones; the method was immunoSEQ multiplex PCR. The data hold more than 45,000 clones, with more than 80% observed a single time. Time point specified: peripheral blood 6 weeks after treatment start. The specimen comprised PBMCs, sampled around atezolizumab (anti-PD-L1) treatment. The origin of the receptors is a man aged 70 or older with urothelial cancer.

This sequence joins TRBV4-2 and TRBJ1-1; TRBD1 aligns across 8 bases. V lost 0 bases to trimming and J lost 6 bases; unmatched junction nucleotides: 15. The CDR3 totals 18 residues. Germline lookup yields CDR1 LGHNA and CDR2 YNFKEQ. CDR3 amino acids: CASSQDPGTGTRGSEAFF. The CDR3 DNA reads TGTGCCAGCAGCCAAGATCCCGGGACAGGAACCCGGGGCTCTGAAGCTTTCTTT.

V gene TRBV6-6 combines with J gene TRBJ1-1; the D is unclear. The CDR3 spans 13 residues. Trimming cost V 0 bases and J 6 bases, with 8 bases left between them. Germline CDR1 and CDR2: MNHNY and SVGAGI (reference sequence). This CDR3 is CASSYSIRAEAFF. DNA for the CDR3: TGTGCCAGCAGTTACTCGATTCGGGCTGAAGCTTTCTTT.

The V gene is TRBV11-2, the J gene TRBJ2-1, with D tentatively TRBD2 (6 bases). Per the germline V gene, CDR1 is SGHAT and CDR2 is FQNNGV. Trimming removed 1 base at V and 7 bases at J, with 11 bases between. CDR3 length: 14 residues. The CDR3 loop is CASSLGRLANEQFF. The CDR3 DNA reads TGTGCCAGCAGCTTAGGGCGGCTAGCGAATGAGCAGTTCTTC.

This clone was seen a single time. This chain joins TRBV5-1 and TRBJ2-7; 8 nucleotides line up with TRBD1. Trimming at V came to 3 bases and at J to 3 bases, leaving 2 bases not matched to a gene. The CDR3 covers 13 residues. Germline CDR1 is SGHRS and CDR2 is YFSETQ. The CDR3 DNA reads as TGCGCCAGCAGCTCAACAGGGGGCTACGAGCAGTACTTC. Translated, it gives CASSSTGGYEQYF.

The V gene is TRBV9, the J gene TRBJ1-3; D ambiguous. The V end lost 2 bases, the J end lost 3 bases, and 6 bases lay between the germline ends. The CDR3 consists of 13 residues. Germline CDR1 and CDR2: SGDLS and YYNGEE. In DNA form, the CDR3 reads TGTGCCAGCAGCGTTTACAGTGGAAACACCATATATTTT. Its protein product is CASSVYSGNTIYF.

The genes are TRBV9 and TRBJ2-2; 8 bases fit TRBD1. The junction had 8 bases not matched to a gene; V was cut back by 5 bases and J by 2 bases. The length of the CDR3 is 16 residues. From germline, CDR1 is SGDLS and CDR2 YYNGEE. DNA for the CDR3: TGTGCCAGCAGGCGAGGGACAGGCCTAAACACCGGGGAGCTGTTTTTT. It translates to CASRRGTGLNTGELFF.

This rearrangement joins TRBV30 to TRBJ2-1, with 7 nucleotides matching TRBD2. Per germline, CDR1 GTSNPN and CDR2 SVGIG (reference sequence). CDR3 length equals 14 residues. The ends lost 3 bases at V and 4 bases at J; junction bases unmatched: 6. This CDR3 is CAWRRGGRYNEQFF. DNA for the CDR3: TGTGCCTGGAGGAGGGGCGGGAGATACAATGAGCAGTTCTTC.

This chain joins TRBV7-8 and TRBJ2-5; 14 bases are shared with TRBD2. Per germline, CDR1 SGHVS and CDR2 FQNEAQ. The CDR3 spans 14 residues. J gave up 13 bases and V 4 bases, and 8 bases lay outside the gene matches. The chain's CDR3 is CASSSRTSGRPGYF. CDR3 coding DNA: TGTGCCAGCAGCTCACGGACTAGCGGGAGGCCTGGGTACTTC.

The chain has TRBV19 and TRBJ2-3; 11 bases align to TRBD2. The germline V gene encodes CDR1 LNHDA and CDR2 SQIVND (reference sequence). CDR3 length: 15 amino acids. The J segment lost 6 bases and the V segment lost 3 bases, leaving 5 bases of the junction unmatched. The CDR3 DNA is TGTGCCAGTAGTATGCCCACTAGCGGGAGTGATACGCAGTATTTT. It specifies CASSMPTSGSDTQYF.

The chain employs TRBV5-1 and TRBJ1-1; 8 bases are a match to TRBD1. Per the germline V gene, CDR1 is SGHRS and CDR2 is YFSETQ. J was trimmed by 5 bases and V by 4 bases; bases with no gene match: 4. The CDR3 contains 13 residues. CDR3 bases: TGCGCCAGCAGCGGGACAGGTACGACTGAAGCTTTCTTT. Protein sequence: CASSGTGTTEAFF.